A single sample is the source of the 23 T cell receptor beta chains below, sequenced in a study of blood T cell repertoires in COVID-19. Repertoires were generated with immunoSEQ multiplex PCR, while TCRdb's copy carries only in-frame clones and drops some. Here the sample spans just over 300,000 clones, 89% being singletons. The sequenced sample was PBMCs or T cells enriched from blood (not recorded which). The receptors shown here come from a woman in her forties who had recovered from COVID-19.

The CDR3 protein is CASSLAGGDYEQYF. For the CDR3, the DNA is TGTGCCAGCAGTTTAGCCGGGGGAGACTACGAGCAGTACTTC. The chain uses TRBV27 and TRBJ2-7, with a weak D call TRBD2 (6 bases). Trimming removed 2 bases at V and 3 bases at J, with 11 bases between. The germline CDR1 and CDR2 sequences are MNHEY and SMNVEV (reference sequence). The CDR3 is 14 residues long.

The chain employs TRBV2 and TRBJ1-1; D is uncertain. CDR3 size: 17 residues. Germline CDR1 SNHLY, CDR2 FYNNEI. V was pared by 7 bases and J by 1 base, with 22 bases between. The CDR3: CASNPEGIFRGNTEAFF. CDR3 nucleotide sequence: TGTGCCAGCAACCCAGAAGGGATCTTCCGGGGGAACACTGAAGCTTTCTTT.

The CDR3 loop reads CAWRVPTGWGTEAFF. The CDR3 DNA sequence: TGTGCCTGGAGAGTCCCGACAGGGTGGGGGACTGAAGCTTTCTTT. The chain recombines TRBV30 with TRBJ1-1, with TRBD1 identical over 7 bases. Germline trimming cut 3 bases from V and 5 bases from J; bases unmatched to any gene: 12. CDR1 GTSNPN and CDR2 SVGIG come from the germline V gene (reference sequence). The CDR3 runs to 15 residues.

This rearrangement joins TRBV28 to TRBJ1-5; no definite D call. CDR1 is MDHEN, CDR2 SYDVKM, per germline. Trimming removed 5 bases from V and 4 bases from J, with 15 bases in between. This CDR3 contains 15 residues. The DNA of the CDR3 is TGTGCCAGCAGTGCATTGGGGAGCGGGAATCAGCCCCAGCATTTT. Amino acids: CASSALGSGNQPQHF.

As concerns this clone: Other nucleotide sequences from this sample produce the same CDR3. The chain links TRBV28 to TRBJ1-2; D perhaps matches TRBD1 (6 bases). This CDR3 region has 13 residues. The germline V gene has CDR1 MDHEN and CDR2 SYDVKM. Trimming pared 4 bases from V and 2 bases from J, leaving 8 bases between. CDR3 nucleotides: TGTGCCAGCAGTTCCCAGGGGAACTATGGCTACACCTTC. It is translated as CASSSQGNYGYTF.

V and J are TRBV18 and TRBJ2-1, with 7 bases lining up with TRBD1. J was trimmed by 0 bases and V by 2 bases; bases with no gene match: 4. The germline gives CDR1 KGHSH, CDR2 LQKENI. This CDR3 has 16 residues. This CDR3 reads CASSPVRDSSYNEQFF. The CDR3 nucleotides read TGTGCCAGCTCACCAGTCCGGGACAGCTCCTACAATGAGCAGTTCTTC.

The chain combines TRBV28 with TRBJ2-3; D is unclear. Per germline, CDR1 MDHEN and CDR2 SYDVKM. V was shortened by 5 bases and J by 0 bases, with 9 bases between the two germline ends. This CDR3 has 14 amino acids. The chain's CDR3 is CASSLVGSTDTQYF. The CDR3 DNA sequence: TGTGCCAGCAGTCTAGTGGGTAGCACAGATACGCAGTATTTT.

This rearrangement joins TRBV9 to TRBJ2-2, with D tentatively TRBD1 (5 bases). Germline loops: CDR1 SGDLS, CDR2 YYNGEE. The CDR3 is 15 residues long. V was shortened by 2 bases and J by 5 bases, with 13 bases between the two germline ends. This chain's CDR3 is CASSVVQGGTGELFF. In nucleotides, the CDR3 is TGTGCCAGCAGCGTTGTGCAGGGTGGGACCGGGGAGCTGTTTTTT.

This chain links TRBV11-3 with TRBJ2-6; 9 nucleotides align to TRBD1. The CDR3 loop spans 17 amino acids. Germline CDR1 and CDR2: SGHNT and YENEEA. Trimming took 5 bases from V and 0 from J; bases not matched to a gene: 5. The CDR3 loop reads CASSVGQGSSGANVLTF. The CDR3 region has the DNA TGTGCCAGCAGCGTCGGACAGGGGAGCTCTGGGGCCAACGTCCTGACTTTC. Combining the CDR3 with reference TRBV11-3 and TRBJ2-6 gives the whole variable domain EAGVVQSPRYKIIEKKQPVAFWCNPISGHNTLYWYLQNLGQGPELLIRYENEEAVDDSQLPKDRFSAERLKGVDSTLKIQPAELGDSAVYLCASSVGQGSSGANVLTFGAGSRLTVL.

A few counts support this clone. This rearrangement joins TRBV5-6 to TRBJ2-5; 15 nucleotides match TRBD2. The ends lost 5 bases at V and 1 base at J; junction bases unmatched: 9. This CDR3 is built from 18 residues. Germline V lookup: CDR1 SGHDT, CDR2 YYEEEE. The CDR3 sequence: CASSPRGGLAGGQETQYF. DNA of the CDR3: TGTGCCAGCAGTCCCCGGGGGGGACTAGCGGGAGGCCAAGAGACCCAGTACTTC.

The V call is TRBV3-1 (or the pseudogene TRBV3-2), the J call TRBJ2-2, with D maybe TRBD2 (7 bases). The CDR3 spans 16 residues. CDR1 and CDR2 (germline): LGHDT, YNNKEL (reference sequence). The germline V and J ends were trimmed by 5 bases and 4 bases, with 17 bases remaining between them. The CDR3 loop is CASSGPGGGPTGELFF. Here the CDR3 DNA reads TGTGCCAGCAGCGGACCGGGCGGGGGCCCCACCGGGGAGCTGTTTTTT.

The chain carries TRBV5-8 and TRBJ2-7; D call uncertain. CDR1 and CDR2 from the germline V gene are SGHTS and YDEGEE. V lost 2 bases to trimming and J lost 4 bases, with 13 bases between them. The CDR3 is made up of 14 amino acids. CDR3 bases: TGTGCCAGCAGCTTACAGAGAGATATGTACGAGCAGTACTTC. Translation gives CASSLQRDMYEQYF.

The chain joins TRBV13 to TRBJ2-5, with a weak D call TRBD1 (6 bases). Germline assignment: CDR1 PRHDT and CDR2 FYEKMQ (reference sequence). The CDR3 extends over 14 amino acids. V lost 5 bases and J lost 0, with 10 bases in between. The CDR3 sequence: CASSLGQYQETQYF. The CDR3 DNA sequence: TGTGCCAGCAGCCTCGGACAGTACCAAGAGACCCAGTACTTC. The full variable domain, in which reference TRBV13 and TRBJ2-5 provide the parts outside the CDR3, is AAGVIQSPRHLIKEKRETATLKCYPIPRHDTVYWYQQGPGQDPQFLISFYEKMQSDKGSIPDRFSAQQFSDYHSELNMSSLELGDSALYFCASSLGQYQETQYFGPGTRLLVL.

Comment on this clone: The junction and the germline gene differ at one end; a read error may be behind it. This sequence joins TRBV12-3 or TRBV12-4 and TRBJ2-2; 8 nucleotides align to TRBD1. The CDR3 contains 13 residues. The CDR3 sequence: CAGRTGFAGELFF. DNA of the CDR3: TGTGCCGGCAGGACAGGGTTCGCCGGGGAGCTGTTTTTT.

The J gene is TRBJ1-2, the V gene TRBV10-3, with TRBD1 identical over 8 bases. CDR1 and CDR2 from the germline V gene are ENHRY and SYGVKD. V shed 5 bases, J shed 0 bases, and the junction held 8 bases outside the gene matches. The CDR3 runs to 16 residues. The chain's CDR3 is CAISSYSQGANYGYTF. The CDR3 DNA follows: TGTGCCATCAGTTCGTATTCACAGGGGGCTAACTATGGCTACACCTTC.

This clone was detected only a few times. This chain links TRBV12-2 with TRBJ2-1; the D call of TRBD1 is as the table states it, not checked on the DNA. TRBV12-2 is given as a pseudogene. CDR3 size: 17 residues. The CDR3 is CASRLLVGLKSYNEQFF. The CDR3 nucleotides are TGTGCAAGTCGCTTATTAGTGGGGCTGAAGTCCTACAATGAGCAGTTCTTC.

V usage is TRBV3-1 (or the pseudogene TRBV3-2) and J usage is TRBJ2-3; D is possibly TRBD1 (5 bases). The CDR3 contains 15 residues. V was pared by 5 bases and J by 0 bases, with 12 bases between. Per the germline V gene, CDR1 is LGHDT and CDR2 is YNNKEL (reference sequence). CDR3 nucleotide sequence: TGTGCCAGCAGCGGGGCAGCAGTTAGCACAGATACGCAGTATTTT. This sequence encodes CASSGAAVSTDTQYF.

This clone showed up just once. V gene TRBV11-3 combines with J gene TRBJ2-1; D unresolved. The CDR3 is 13 residues long. The germline CDR1 and CDR2 sequences are SGHNT and YENEEA. The ends were cut back, 3 bases at V and 5 bases at J, with 8 bases in the middle. In nucleotides, the CDR3 is TGTGCCAGCAGCTTCACCCGCGACAATGAGCAGTTCTTC. Protein: CASSFTRDNEQFF.

CDR3 coding DNA: TGTGCCAGCAGCAAAGACAGGGGGAATCAGCCCCAGCATTTT. It is translated as CASSKDRGNQPQHF. The chain joins TRBV7-9 to TRBJ1-5; 9 bases map to TRBD1. The V and J ends lost 5 bases and 4 bases, in that order; junction bases with no gene match: 3. The CDR3 has 14 residues. The germline CDR1 and CDR2 sequences are SEHNR and FQNEAQ (reference sequence).

The gene calls are TRBV2 and TRBJ2-3; D unresolved. The V end was cut by 1 base, the J end by 4 bases, with 9 bases between. The CDR3 has 14 amino acids. Germline lookup yields CDR1 SNHLY and CDR2 FYNNEI. In DNA, the CDR3 is TGTGCCAGCAGTGAAGTACTTTACCCAGATACGCAGTATTTT. It is translated as CASSEVLYPDTQYF.

This chain uses TRBV6-5 with TRBJ2-5, with D maybe TRBD2 (6 bases). Per germline, CDR1 MNHEY and CDR2 SVGAGI. The CDR3 runs 15 residues. Trimming stripped 6 bases from V and 1 base from J, with 15 bases between. The CDR3 region is CASRRSGGVQETQYF. CDR3 DNA sequence: TGTGCCAGCAGACGTTCCGGCGGGGTCCAAGAGACCCAGTACTTC.

Regarding this clone: The junction departs from the called germline gene at one end, perhaps through a read error. V usage is TRBV7-7 and J usage is TRBJ2-2, with 7 bases fitting TRBD2. Germline V gene data show CDR1 as SSHAT and CDR2 as FNYEAQ (reference sequence). The CDR3 covers 15 residues. As DNA, the CDR3 is TGTGCTAGCAGCCCGACTAGCTTGAACACCGGGGAGCTGTTTTTT. It codes for CASSPTSLNTGELFF.

The gene calls are TRBV7-2 and TRBJ2-6; TRBD2 matches 9 bases. The CDR3 runs to 19 residues. The junction had 11 bases not matched to a gene; V was cut back by 5 bases and J by 0 bases. Germline V lookup: CDR1 SGHTA, CDR2 FQGNSA. The CDR3 nucleotides read TGTGCCAGCAGCCCTTTGACTAGCGGAGCTTTCTCTGGGGCCAACGTCCTGACTTTC. This codes for CASSPLTSGAFSGANVLTF.